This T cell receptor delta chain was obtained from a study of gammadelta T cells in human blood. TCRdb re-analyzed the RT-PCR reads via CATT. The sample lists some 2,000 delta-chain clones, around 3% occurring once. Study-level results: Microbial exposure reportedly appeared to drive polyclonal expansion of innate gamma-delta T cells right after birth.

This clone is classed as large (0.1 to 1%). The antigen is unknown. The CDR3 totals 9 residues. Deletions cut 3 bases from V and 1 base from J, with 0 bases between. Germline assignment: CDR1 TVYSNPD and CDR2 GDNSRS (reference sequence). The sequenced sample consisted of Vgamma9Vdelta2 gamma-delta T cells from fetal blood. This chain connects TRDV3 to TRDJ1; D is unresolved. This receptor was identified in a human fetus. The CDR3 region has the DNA TGTGCCTTCACCGATAAACTCATCTTT. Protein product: CAFTDKLIF.